Described below is a single TCR beta chain sequence and its context. Antigen: not known. This entry belongs to a study of breast tumors, draining lymph nodes, adjacent tissues. Samples came from axillary lymph nodes draining the breast cancer. MiXCR was run by TCRdb on the multiplex PCR reads, yielding one entry per CDR3 protein. The table shows approximately 300,000 distinct CDR3 sequences, with 30% to 35% occurring only once. Whole-study results and caveats: The lymph node origin of tumor T cells was framed as consistent with a hypothesis, not demonstrated. Tumors had less TCR diversity than lymph nodes, more than nontumor tissue. Tumor and nontumor repertoires were significantly more similar in luminal-like than in basal-like breast cancer. The data were judged consistent with most tumor T cells coming from lymph node and expanding in tumor.

The sample taken for sequencing was axillary lymph node tissue. The source of this sequence is a female donor with breast cancer. Some clones in this sample may be carry-over from other donors' samples.

The CDR3 here is CASSAVLESSYNEQFF. CDR3 nucleotide sequence: TGTGCCAGCAGCGCCGTTCTAGAGAGCTCCTACAATGAGCAGTTCTTC. This chain joins TRBV7-2 and TRBJ2-1; no firm D call. CDR1 is SGHTA and CDR2 is FQGNSA in the germline V gene. This CDR3 region has 16 residues. V was shortened by 5 bases and J by 0 bases, with 14 bases between the two germline ends.